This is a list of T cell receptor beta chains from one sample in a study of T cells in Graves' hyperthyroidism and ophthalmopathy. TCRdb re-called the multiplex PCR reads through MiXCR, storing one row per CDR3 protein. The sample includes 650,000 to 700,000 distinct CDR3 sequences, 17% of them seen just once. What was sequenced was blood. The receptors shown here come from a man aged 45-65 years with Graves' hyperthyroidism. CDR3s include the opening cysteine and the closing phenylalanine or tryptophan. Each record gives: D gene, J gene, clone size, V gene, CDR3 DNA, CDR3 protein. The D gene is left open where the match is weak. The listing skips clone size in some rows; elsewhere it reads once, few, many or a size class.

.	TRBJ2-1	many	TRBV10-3	TGTGCCGCACTAGTAGGCAATGAGCAGTTCTTC	CAALVGNEQFF
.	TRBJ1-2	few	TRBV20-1	TGCAGTGCTAGAGAGGCACAGAACTATGGCTACACCTTC	CSAREAQNYGYTF
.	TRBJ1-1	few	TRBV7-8	TGTGCCAGCAGCTTATGGGAGATTAGGTGGGACACTGAAGCTTTCTTT	CASSLWEIRWDTEAFF
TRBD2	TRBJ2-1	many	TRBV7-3	TGTGCCAGCAGCTTAATAGCGGGAGGGTCTTACAATGAGCAGTTCTTC	CASSLIAGGSYNEQFF
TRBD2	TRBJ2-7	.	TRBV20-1	TGCAGTGCTGAGGCTAGCGGGGCCCTCTCCTACGAGCAGTACTTC	CSAEASGALSYEQYF
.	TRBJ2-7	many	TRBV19	TGTGCCAGTAACCCTAATACCGGCAGCCAAGGGGAGCAGTACTTC	CASNPNTGSQGEQYF
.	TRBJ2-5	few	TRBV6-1	TGTGCCAGCAGTCCCCGACACTTGAAGACCCAGTACTTC	CASSPRHLKTQYF
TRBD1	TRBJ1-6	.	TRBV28	TGTGCCAGCAGTAGTTTCCCTATGACAGGGGGCCCTCATAATTCACCCCTCCACTTT	CASSSFPMTGGPHNSPLHF
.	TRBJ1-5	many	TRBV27	TGTGCCAGCAGTTTAGGGAGTACTCAGCCCCAGCATTTT	CASSLGSTQPQHF
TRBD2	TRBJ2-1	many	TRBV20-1	TGCAGTGCCCTGAGGACTAGCGGGAGATTCAATGAGCAGTTCTTC	CSALRTSGRFNEQFF
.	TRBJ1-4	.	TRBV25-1	TGTGCCAGCAATCCGACAGACGGAACTGAAAAACTGTTTTTT	CASNPTDGTEKLFF
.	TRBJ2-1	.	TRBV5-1	TGCGCCAGCCTACGTGGACAGGGAGGGGAGCAGTTCTTC	CASLRGQGGEQFF
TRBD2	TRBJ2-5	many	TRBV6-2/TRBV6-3	TGTGCCAGCACTTTACTAGCGGGAGTTAGAGAGACCCAGTACTTC	CASTLLAGVRETQYF
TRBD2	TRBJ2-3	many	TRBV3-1	TGTGCCAGCAGCCCGGGACTAGCCTCAGGGGATACGCAGTATTTT	CASSPGLASGDTQYF
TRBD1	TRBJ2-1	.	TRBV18	TGTGCCAGCTCACCCCGGGGACAGGGATATATTGAGCAGTTCTTC	CASSPRGQGYIEQFF
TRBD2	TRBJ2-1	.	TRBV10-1	TGCGCCAGCAGTGAACGCGGGGGAGAATCGCAGTTCTTC	CASSERGGESQFF
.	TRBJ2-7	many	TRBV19	TGTGCCAGTAGTATTGGTCCAGGAGGGGAATACGAGCAGTACTTC	CASSIGPGGEYEQYF
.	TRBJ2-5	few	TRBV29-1	TGCAGCGTTGAGGGGGGGACCCAGTACTTC	CSVEGGTQYF
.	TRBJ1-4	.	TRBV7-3	TGTGCCAGCAAGGAATCGGGGCCAGTAGGGAGAGGTGAAAAACTGTTTTTT	CASKESGPVGRGEKLFF
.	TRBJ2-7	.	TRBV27	TGTGCCAGCAGGTTATACGCGGGTATGGACGAGCAGTACTTC	CASRLYAGMDEQYF
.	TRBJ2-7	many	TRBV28	TGTGCCAGCAGTTTATCAGGACGGTCCTCCTACGAGCAGTACTTC	CASSLSGRSSYEQYF
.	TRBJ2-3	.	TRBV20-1	TGCAGTGCTAGAGACCCCGGGTCAGATACGCAGTATTTT	CSARDPGSDTQYF
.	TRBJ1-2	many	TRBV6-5	TGTGCCAGCAGTTACTCGAGTGGCATCTATGGCTACACCTTC	CASSYSSGIYGYTF
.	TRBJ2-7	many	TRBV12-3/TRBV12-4	TGTGCCAGCAGTTTAGGACAGACACCTCCCTACGAGCAGTACTTC	CASSLGQTPPYEQYF
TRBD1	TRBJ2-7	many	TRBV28	TGTGCCAGCAGCGACAGGGAAGTCCACGAGCAGTACTTC	CASSDREVHEQYF
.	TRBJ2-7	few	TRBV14	TGTGCCAGCAGCCAAGAACGGGAAGAGCAGTACTTC	CASSQEREEQYF
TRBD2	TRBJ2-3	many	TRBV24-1	TGTGCCACCAGTGATACCGGGACTAGCGGGAGAGCAGATACGCAGTATTTT	CATSDTGTSGRADTQYF
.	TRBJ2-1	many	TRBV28	TGTGCCAGCCGGGGGAAATCCTACAATGAGCAGTTCTTC	CASRGKSYNEQFF
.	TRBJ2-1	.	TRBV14	TGTGCCAGCAGCCAACCAGGCGGGATCCTCAATGAGCAGTTCTTC	CASSQPGGILNEQFF
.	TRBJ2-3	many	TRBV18	TGTGCCAGCTCACCAGAAATAGGGTACGCAGATACGCAGTATTTT	CASSPEIGYADTQYF
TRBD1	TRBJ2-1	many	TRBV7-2	TGTGCCAGCAGCTTCGGACAGGGAGCCCACAATGAGCAGTTCTTC	CASSFGQGAHNEQFF
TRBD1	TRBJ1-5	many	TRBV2	TGTGCCAGCAGCGCTGGGACAGGGGGCGGTCAGCCCCAGCATTTT	CASSAGTGGGQPQHF
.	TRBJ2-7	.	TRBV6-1	TGTGCCAGCAGTGAGGCAGGGGCCTCCCCCTACGAGCAGTACTTC	CASSEAGASPYEQYF
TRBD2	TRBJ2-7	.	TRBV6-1	TGTGCCAGCAGTCCCCGGGACGGAGTATTACTAGCGGGATTATACGAGCAGTACTTC	CASSPRDGVLLAGLYEQYF
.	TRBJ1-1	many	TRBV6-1	TGTGCCAGCAGTTACATGGGAAAAGTTACTGAAGCTTTCTTT	CASSYMGKVTEAFF
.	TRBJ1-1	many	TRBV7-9	TGTGCCAGCAGCAAACTTCCCGACAAGAACACTGAAGCTTTCTTT	CASSKLPDKNTEAFF
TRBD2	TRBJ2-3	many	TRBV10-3	TGTGCCATCAGTGAGCTAGCGGGAGGGAGCGTAGATACGCAGTATTTT	CAISELAGGSVDTQYF
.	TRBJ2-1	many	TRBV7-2	TGTGCCAGCAGCATTAGCAGGAGCTCCTACAATGAGCAGTTCTTC	CASSISRSSYNEQFF
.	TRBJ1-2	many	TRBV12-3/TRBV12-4	TGTGCCAGCAATCGACTGTCAGGGGATCACGGCTACACCTTC	CASNRLSGDHGYTF
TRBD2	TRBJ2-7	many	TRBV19	TGTGCCAGTAGTCCGAGGACTAGCGGGTTATCCTACGAGCAGTACTTC	CASSPRTSGLSYEQYF
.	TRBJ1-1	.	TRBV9	TGTGCCAGCAGCTCCCCGGGAGGGGTTGGCACTGAAGCTTTCTTT	CASSSPGGVGTEAFF
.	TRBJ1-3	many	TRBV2	TGTGCCAGCACTGGGGCCCTCTCTGGAAACACCATATATTTT	CASTGALSGNTIYF
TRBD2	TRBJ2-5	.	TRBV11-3	TGTGCCAGCAGCTTATCCGGGGGGATGGAGACCCAGTACTTC	CASSLSGGMETQYF
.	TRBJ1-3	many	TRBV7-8	TGTGCCAGCAGCGCCCTGACTGGGGGCGTCGGAAACACCATATATTTT	CASSALTGGVGNTIYF
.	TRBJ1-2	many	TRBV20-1	TGCAGTGCTGGGGAAGAGGGTGGGCCCTATGGCTACACCTTC	CSAGEEGGPYGYTF
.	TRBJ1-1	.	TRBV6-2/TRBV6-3	TGTGCCAGCAACCGGGACGGGGTTTTGGTTGAAGCTTTCTTT	CASNRDGVLVEAFF
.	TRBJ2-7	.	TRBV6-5	TGTGCCAGCAGTTACTCTACTAGAATCCACGAGCAGTACTTC	CASSYSTRIHEQYF
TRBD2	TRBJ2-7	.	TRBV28	TGTGCCACCTCCGGGACTAGCGGGATGTACGAGCAGTACTTC	CATSGTSGMYEQYF
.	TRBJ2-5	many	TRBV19	TGTGCCAGTAGTATTTCAGGGACAGAGACCCAGTACTTC	CASSISGTETQYF
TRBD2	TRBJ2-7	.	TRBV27	TGTGCCAGCAGTTTACAACTAGCGGGAGTAAACGAGCAGTACTTC	CASSLQLAGVNEQYF
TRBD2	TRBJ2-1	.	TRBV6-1	TGTGCCAGCAGTCCAGCGGGAGAGGTCGATGAGCAGTTCTTC	CASSPAGEVDEQFF
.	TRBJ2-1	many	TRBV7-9	TGTGCCAGCAGCTTAACGGATTCCCACTACAATGAGCAGTTCTTC	CASSLTDSHYNEQFF
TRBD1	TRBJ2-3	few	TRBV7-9	TGTGCCAGCAGCTTAGCGACAGGGGGCCTCACAGATACGCAGTATTTT	CASSLATGGLTDTQYF
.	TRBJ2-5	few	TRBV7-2	TGTGCCAGCAGTGCCCCCCCGGGACAAGAGACCCAGTACTTC	CASSAPPGQETQYF
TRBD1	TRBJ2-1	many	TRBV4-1	TGCGCCAGCAGCCAAGAAGGGACAGGGAGGATAAATGAGCAGTTCTTC	CASSQEGTGRINEQFF
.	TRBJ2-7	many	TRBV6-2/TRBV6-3	TGTGCCAGCAGTGCCCAGGGGAGTTTCTACGAGCAGTACTTC	CASSAQGSFYEQYF
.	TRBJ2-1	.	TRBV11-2	TGTGCCAGCACGGGGGCGGCCTACAATGAGCAGTTCTTC	CASTGAAYNEQFF
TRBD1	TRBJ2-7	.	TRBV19	TGTGCCAGTAGTAGGACAGGCGAAACCTCCTACGAGCAGTACTTC	CASSRTGETSYEQYF
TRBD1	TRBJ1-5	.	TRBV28	TGTGCCAGCACCGGCCGACAGGGAGGTCAGCCCCAGCATTTT	CASTGRQGGQPQHF